This T cell receptor beta chain stems from a study of T cells in Graves' hyperthyroidism and ophthalmopathy. Amplified TCR beta CDR3 regions came from RNA transcripts. The HTBI set primed first-round TCR CDR3 RT-PCR. TCRdb redid the calling of the multiplex PCR reads with MiXCR, one entry per CDR3 protein. The profile shows some 300,000 distinct CDR3 sequences, approximately 15% of them singletons. This clonotype has more than one count but fewer than ten. Germline CDR1 is SGHRS and CDR2 is YFSETQ. Trimming stripped 0 bases from V and 0 bases from J, with 10 bases between. The CDR3 has 16 residues. The sequence was collected from a man aged 25 to 40 with Graves' hyperthyroidism. The material sequenced was blood. The chain is built from TRBV5-1 and TRBJ1-3; no reliable D call. CDR3 nucleotide sequence: TGCGCCAGCAGCTTGGGTGGGATCAGCTCTGGAAACACCATATATTTT. Its translation is CASSLGGISSGNTIYF.